Listed below are T cell receptor beta chains from one sample, sequenced in a study of CD4 and CD8 cells across lung adenocarcinoma regions. TCRdb independently ran MiXCR on the PCR reads; one entry per CDR3 protein. The table lists about 25,000 distinct CDR3 sequences, more than 45% of them singletons. Specimen: CD8+ T cells from the center of a lung tumor. The receptors stem from a male donor with lung adenocarcinoma. The CD4 and CD8 labels of this study may be unreliable. The CDR3 runs from the conserved cysteine through the conserved F or W. A D gene is named only where the DNA matches it firmly. Only some rows state a clone size, as once, few, many or a class for expanded clones.

clone_size j_call d_call v_call cdr3_aa cdr3_nt
once TRBJ2-1 NA TRBV6-1 CASSETGCAKTEEQFF TGTGCCAGCAGTGAAACGGGCTGTGCCAAGACCGAGGAGCAGTTCTTC
NA TRBJ2-3 TRBD2 TRBV10-1 CASSESSGLAGGASTGTQYF TGCGCCAGCAGTGAGTCCTCGGGACTAGCGGGAGGGGCGAGCACCGGTACGCAGTATTTT
once TRBJ2-1 NA TRBV2 CASSEGGRFISSYNEQFF TGTGCCAGCAGTGAAGGAGGCAGGTTTATAAGCTCCTACAATGAGCAGTTCTTC
many TRBJ2-2 NA TRBV6-8 CASSYSRGRRPQRYTGELFF TGTGCCAGCAGTTACTCGAGGGGTAGGAGGCCTCAAAGGTACACCGGGGAGCTGTTTTTT
once TRBJ2-5 NA TRBV6-1 CASHDTDTQYF TGTGCCAGCCATGACACAGATACCCAGTACTTC
NA TRBJ2-7 TRBD2 TRBV11-2 CASSLEPSGYGEQYF TGTGCCAGCAGCCTAGAACCTAGCGGGTATGGCGAGCAGTACTTC
many TRBJ2-1 NA TRBV11-2 CASARAYNEQFF TGTGCCAGTGCCAGAGCTTACAATGAGCAGTTCTTC
NA TRBJ2-3 TRBD1 TRBV7-7 CGGRGLGATDTQYF TGTGGCGGCAGGGGGCTGGGGGCCACAGATACGCAGTATTTT
NA TRBJ2-5 NA TRBV6-1 CASRRSGGGTPDTQYF TGTGCCAGCAGGCGGTCCGGGGGCGGTACCCCAGATACCCAGTACTTC
NA TRBJ2-3 TRBD2 TRBV10-1 CAGGDGGRGAETQYF TGTGCCGGGGGGGACGGGGGCCGGGGAGCAGAGACCCAGTATTTT
medium-sized TRBJ2-1 NA TRBV27 CASSLSGRYNEQFF TGTGCCAGCAGTTTATCAGGACGGTACAATGAGCAGTTCTTC
once TRBJ2-3 NA TRBV6-2/TRBV6-3 CASSYRPNTGKQYF TGTGCCAGCAGTTACCGACCGAACACCGGGAAGCAGTATTTT
NA TRBJ2-5 NA TRBV6-1 CASRASRGRDTETQYF TGTGCCAGCAGGGCATCCCGCGGCCGTGACACAGAGACCCAGTACTTC
many TRBJ2-4 NA TRBV6-1 CASSLRGGTKNIQYF TGTGCCAGCAGCCTCAGGGGAGGAACCAAAAACATTCAGTACTTC
NA TRBJ2-2 NA TRBV5-1 CASSPSGSGELFF TGCGCCAGCAGCCCGAGCGGCAGCGGGGAGCTGTTTTTT
once TRBJ2-4 NA TRBV6-1 CVSSDAGTGAKDTQYF TGTGTCAGCAGTGACGCCGGGACGGGAGCCAAAGACACGCAGTACTTC
medium-sized TRBJ2-5 TRBD1 TRBV10-2 CASSESSRPGGIGETQYF TGCGCCAGCAGTGAGTCGTCAAGGCCAGGGGGTATAGGAGAGACCCAGTACTTC
few TRBJ2-3 TRBD2 TRBV10-3 CAISGTSADTQYF TGTGCCATCAGTGGGACTAGCGCAGATACGCAGTATTTT